This T cell receptor (beta chain) was observed in a study of CD8 T cells in Susac syndrome. Study-wide points: The number of individuals included in the study's TCR sequencing and HLA analysis was acknowledged as relatively small.

TEMRA cells underwent FACS enrichment and CD8+ and CD4+ T cells underwent negative isolation. Concerning this clonotype: Antigen unknown.

CDR1 SGHAT and CDR2 FQNNGV come from the germline V gene. V shed 4 bases and J 5 bases; nucleotides not matched to a gene: 11. The CDR3 sequence is 16 residues long. Random hexamers were used to reverse transcribe an amount of about 0.45 to 1 ug RNA. One entry per CDR3 protein results from TCRdb running MiXCR on the immunoSEQ multiplex PCR reads. The repertoire consists of 200,000 to 250,000 distinct CDR3 sequences, with 92% occurring once and the leading ten covering about 0.12%. The sequence came from a human donor with multiple sclerosis. The specimen was CD8+ T cells from PBMCs. The V gene is TRBV11-2, the J gene TRBJ1-1; 9 positions agree with TRBD1. CDR3 DNA sequence: TGTGCCAGCAGCTCCCGGGACAGGGCCGAGGGGACTGAAGCTTTCTTT. It is translated as CASSSRDRAEGTEAFF.